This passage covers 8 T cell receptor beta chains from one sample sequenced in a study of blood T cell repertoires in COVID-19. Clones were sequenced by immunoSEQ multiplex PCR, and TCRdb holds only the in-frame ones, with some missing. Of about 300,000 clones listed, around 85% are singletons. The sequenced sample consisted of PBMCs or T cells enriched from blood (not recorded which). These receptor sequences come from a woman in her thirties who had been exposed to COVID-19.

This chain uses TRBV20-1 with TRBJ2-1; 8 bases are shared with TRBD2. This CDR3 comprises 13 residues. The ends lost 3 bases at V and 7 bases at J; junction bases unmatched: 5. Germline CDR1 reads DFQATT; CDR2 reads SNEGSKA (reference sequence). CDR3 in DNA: TGCAGTGCTAGTGGGAGCGGGGGAAATGAGCAGTTCTTC. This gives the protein CSASGSGGNEQFF.

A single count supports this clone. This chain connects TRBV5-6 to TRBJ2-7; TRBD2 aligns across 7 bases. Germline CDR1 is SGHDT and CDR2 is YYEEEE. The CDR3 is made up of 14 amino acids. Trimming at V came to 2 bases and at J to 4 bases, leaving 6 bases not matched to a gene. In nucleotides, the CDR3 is TGTGCCAGCAGCTTACGGGAGGAAGGGTACGAGCAGTACTTC. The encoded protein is CASSLREEGYEQYF.

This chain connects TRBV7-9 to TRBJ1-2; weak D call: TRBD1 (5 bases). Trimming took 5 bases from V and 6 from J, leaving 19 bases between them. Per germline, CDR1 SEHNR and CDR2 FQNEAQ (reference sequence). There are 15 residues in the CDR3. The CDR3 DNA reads TGTGCCAGCAGCGTACATGAAGGGCGGGGCCATGGCTACACCTTC. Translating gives CASSVHEGRGHGYTF.

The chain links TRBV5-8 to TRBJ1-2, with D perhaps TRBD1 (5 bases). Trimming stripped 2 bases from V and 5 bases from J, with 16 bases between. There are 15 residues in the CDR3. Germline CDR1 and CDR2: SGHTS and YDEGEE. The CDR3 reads CASSFGTLGTYGYTF. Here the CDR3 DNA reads TGTGCCAGCAGCTTCGGGACCCTCGGGACTTATGGCTACACCTTC.

The chain's CDR3 is CASSVREGGELFF. CDR3 sequence (DNA): TGTGCCAGCAGTGTTCGGGAAGGCGGGGAGCTGTTTTTT. V is TRBV2 and J is TRBJ2-2; maybe TRBD2 (5 bases). Trimming took 4 bases from V and 7 from J, leaving 10 bases between them. Per germline, CDR1 SNHLY and CDR2 FYNNEI. This CDR3 comprises 13 residues.

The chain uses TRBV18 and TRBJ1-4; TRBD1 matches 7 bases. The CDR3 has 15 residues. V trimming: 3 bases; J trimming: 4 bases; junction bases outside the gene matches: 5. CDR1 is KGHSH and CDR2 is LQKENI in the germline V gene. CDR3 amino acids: CASSPPGQYNEKLFF. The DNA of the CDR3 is TGTGCCAGCTCACCTCCGGGACAGTATAATGAAAAACTGTTTTTT.

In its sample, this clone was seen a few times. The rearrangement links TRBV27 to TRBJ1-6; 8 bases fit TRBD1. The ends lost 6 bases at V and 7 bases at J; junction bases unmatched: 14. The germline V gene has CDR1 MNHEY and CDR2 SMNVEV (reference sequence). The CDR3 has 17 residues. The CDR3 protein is CASRYLFTGGPNSPLHF. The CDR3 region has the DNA TGTGCCAGCAGATATCTTTTTACAGGGGGGCCAAATTCACCCCTCCACTTT.

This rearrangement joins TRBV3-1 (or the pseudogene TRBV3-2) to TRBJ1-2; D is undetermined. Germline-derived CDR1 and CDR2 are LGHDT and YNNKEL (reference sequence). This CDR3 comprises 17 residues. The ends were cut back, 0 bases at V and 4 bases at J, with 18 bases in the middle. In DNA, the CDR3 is TGTGCCAGCAGCCAAGATTACGAGACGGCGGATATCTATGGCTACACCTTC. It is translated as CASSQDYETADIYGYTF.